This TCR beta chain appears in the sequencing data of a study of beta chain features in type 1 diabetes. As for the study in general: Investigators examined some 100,000,000 sorted cells across all samples. Study-level results: Among all four CD4+ subsets, Type 1 diabetes patients had TCRB CDR3s that were moderately but significantly shorter. Cells expressing TCR highly could be over-represented by cDNA sequencing.

The isolated RNA, all of it, was reverse transcribed, so expressed TCRB transcripts were what got sequenced. TCRdb's table, derived via immunoSEQ multiplex PCR, lists solely in-frame clones and lacks some. The table has some 160,000 clones, 8% to 8.5% seen once. Averaging about 116 mL, one heparinised blood draw came from each individual donor. Sorting that relied on CD45RO/CCR7/CD25/CD127/CD95/CD27 yielded CD4+ naive, central memory, regulatory and stem cell-like memory cells. J gave up 1 base and V 5 bases, and 6 bases lay outside the gene matches. Germline V gene data show CDR1 as LNHDA and CDR2 as SQIVND (reference sequence). CDR3 size: 15 residues. A note on this clone: Antigen unknown.

The specimen was central memory CD4+ T cells from blood. The gene calls are TRBV19 and TRBJ1-1; 8 bases agree with TRBD1. The source of this sequence is a woman under 30 with type 1 diabetes. The DNA of the CDR3 is TGTGCCAGTAGTCCCCGGGACAGGAAGAACACTGAAGCTTTCTTT. It is translated as CASSPRDRKNTEAFF. The complete variable domain, with remaining parts taken from reference TRBV19 and TRBJ1-1, reads DGGITQSPKYLFRKEGQNVTLSCEQNLNHDAMYWYRQDPGQGLRLIYYSQIVNDFQKGDIAEGYSVSREKKESFPLTVTSAQKNPTAFYLCASSPRDRKNTEAFFGQGTRLTVV.